This T cell receptor (beta chain) was captured in a study of blood T cell repertoires in COVID-19. Study summary: There were acute and convalescent COVID-19 samples, and they came from the United States, Italy and Spain. PBMCs, B-cell-depleted T cells, or T cells provided the cDNA or gDNA that made up the material.

Trimming cost V 0 bases and J 1 base, with 10 bases left between them. The germline gives CDR1 SGDLS, CDR2 YYNGEE. CDR3 size: 16 residues. In the authors' methods: It was from reference gene primer amplification that nucleated cell counts were estimated. TCRdb keeps only in-frame clones here, not all; method: immunoSEQ multiplex PCR. Clonal size and the V and J genes are those of that table, whereas D and trimming came from the DNA. The table has under 200,000 clones, 86% seen once; the top ten hold 0.99%. What was sequenced was peripheral blood. V is TRBV9 and J is TRBJ2-2; D may be TRBD1 (5 bases). The TCR comes from a man aged 18 to 35 with acute or convalescent COVID-19. CDR3 bases: TGTGCCAGCAGCGTAGGGGGCAGGGTGAACACCGGGGAGCTGTTTTTT. Amino acids: CASSVGGRVNTGELFF.